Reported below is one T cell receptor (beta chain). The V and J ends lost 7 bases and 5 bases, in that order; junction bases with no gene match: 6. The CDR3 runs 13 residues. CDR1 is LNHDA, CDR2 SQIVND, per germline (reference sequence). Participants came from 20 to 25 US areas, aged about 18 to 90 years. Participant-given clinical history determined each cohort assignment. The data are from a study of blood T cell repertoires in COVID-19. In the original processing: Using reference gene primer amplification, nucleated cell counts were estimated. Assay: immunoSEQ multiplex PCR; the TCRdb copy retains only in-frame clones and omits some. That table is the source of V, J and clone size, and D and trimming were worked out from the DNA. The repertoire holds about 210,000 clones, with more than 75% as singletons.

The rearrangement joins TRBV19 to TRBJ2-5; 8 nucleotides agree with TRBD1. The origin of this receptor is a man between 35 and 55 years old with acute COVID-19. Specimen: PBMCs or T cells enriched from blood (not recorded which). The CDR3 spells CASIATGAETQYF. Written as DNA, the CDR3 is TGTGCCAGTATTGCGACAGGGGCGGAGACCCAGTACTTC.